This paragraph reports one T cell receptor beta chain. Its antigen is as yet unknown. It was less than 13 ml of fresh peripheral blood that supplied the PBMCs. This sample is part of a study of T cells in Graves' hyperthyroidism and ophthalmopathy. Study-level information: Staff took peripheral blood when the initial diagnosis was made, before any treatment began. Notes on the study in general: It was a median approximately six months before onset that the model predicted ophthalmopathy.

There were TCR beta CDR3 regions amplified from RNA transcripts. When the TCR CDR3 underwent first-round RT-PCR, the HTBI primer set was used. A single record per CDR3 protein comes from TCRdb applying MiXCR to the multiplex PCR reads. The sample records 550,000 to 700,000 distinct CDR3 sequences, around 15% being singletons. The CDR3 covers 12 residues. V lost 6 bases to trimming and J lost 2 bases; unmatched junction nucleotides: 0. Germline values: CDR1 ENHRY, CDR2 SYGVKD. The sequence was collected from a woman aged 40-49 years with Graves' ophthalmopathy. What was sequenced was blood. J is TRBJ1-2 and V is TRBV10-3; 7 bases map to TRBD1. The CDR3 DNA reads as TGTGCCATCAGACAGGGGAACTATGGCTACACCTTC. This gives the protein CAIRQGNYGYTF.